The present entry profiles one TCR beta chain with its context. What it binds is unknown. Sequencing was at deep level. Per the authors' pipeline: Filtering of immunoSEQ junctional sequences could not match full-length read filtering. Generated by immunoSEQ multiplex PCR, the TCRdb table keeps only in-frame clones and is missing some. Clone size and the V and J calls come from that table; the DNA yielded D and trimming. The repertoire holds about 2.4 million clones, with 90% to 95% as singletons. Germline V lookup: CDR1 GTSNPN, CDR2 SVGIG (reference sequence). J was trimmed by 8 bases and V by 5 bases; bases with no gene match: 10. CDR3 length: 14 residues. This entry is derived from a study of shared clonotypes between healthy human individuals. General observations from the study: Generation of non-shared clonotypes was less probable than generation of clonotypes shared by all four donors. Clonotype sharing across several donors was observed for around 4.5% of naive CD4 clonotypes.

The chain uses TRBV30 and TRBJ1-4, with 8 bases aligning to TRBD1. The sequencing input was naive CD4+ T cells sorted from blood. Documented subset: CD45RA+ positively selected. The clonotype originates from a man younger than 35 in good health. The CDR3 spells CAWGTGTGWEKLFF. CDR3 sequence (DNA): TGTGCCTGGGGTACCGGGACAGGCTGGGAAAAACTGTTTTTT.